These T cell receptor beta chains were read from a single sample in a study of blood T cells in healthy people across ages. In TCRdb, the 5' RACE reads were re-called with MiXCR into one record per CDR3 protein. The sample shows just over 1 million distinct CDR3 sequences, 35% to 50% of them seen only once. Sample: blood. The receptors come from an older woman in good health. Each CDR3 is given with its conserved first and last residue. A D gene is named only where the DNA matches it firmly. Not all rows give a size; the values are once, few, many and, for expanded clones, a class.

V gene	D gene	clone size	J gene	CDR3 protein	CDR3 DNA
TRBV24-1	NA	few	TRBJ1-2	CATSDSGPKNYGYTF	TGTGCCACCAGTGATTCCGGGCCTAAGAACTATGGCTACACCTTC
TRBV20-1	TRBD2	NA	TRBJ2-7	CSALGLAGGLEQYF	TGCAGTGCTCTCGGACTAGCGGGAGGACTCGAGCAGTACTTC
TRBV25-1	NA	NA	TRBJ2-3	CASSLSGRGSTDTQYF	TGTGCCAGCAGTCTCTCCGGGAGAGGGAGCACAGATACGCAGTATTTT
TRBV3-1	TRBD1	NA	TRBJ2-7	CASSPKTGAYEQYF	TGTGCCAGCAGCCCGAAGACAGGGGCCTACGAGCAGTACTTC
TRBV28	NA	NA	TRBJ2-6	CASSLRAASPNVLTF	TGTGCCAGCAGTTTGAGGGCAGCCTCGCCCAACGTCCTGACTTTC
TRBV9	NA	NA	TRBJ2-1	CASSSGGGGYNEQFF	TGTGCCAGCAGCTCAGGGGGCGGGGGCTACAATGAGCAGTTCTTC
TRBV11-2	TRBD1	many	TRBJ2-5	CASSLGGQGWETQYF	TGTGCCAGCAGCTTAGGTGGACAGGGCTGGGAGACCCAGTACTTC
TRBV7-2	TRBD1	NA	TRBJ1-2	CASSASGGSYGYTF	TGTGCCAGCAGCGCCTCAGGGGGCTCATATGGCTACACCTTC
TRBV29-1	NA	few	TRBJ2-3	CSVATDATDTQYF	TGCAGCGTTGCTACGGACGCCACAGATACGCAGTATTTT
TRBV7-2	TRBD2	NA	TRBJ2-7	CASTRASGIYEQYF	TGTGCCAGCACCCGGGCTAGCGGGATCTACGAGCAGTACTTC
TRBV5-1	TRBD1	once	TRBJ2-4	CASSFGQGQNIQYF	TGCGCCAGCAGCTTCGGACAGGGCCAAAACATTCAGTACTTC
TRBV9	NA	few	TRBJ2-5	CASSVTASPETQYF	TGTGCCAGCAGCGTAACAGCATCCCCGGAGACCCAGTACTTC
TRBV6-2/TRBV6-3	NA	NA	TRBJ1-1	CASSPGTALVEAFF	TGTGCCAGCAGCCCCGGGACGGCTCTGGTCGAAGCTTTCTTT
TRBV7-6	NA	NA	TRBJ2-5	CASSLVLRESQETQYF	TGTGCCAGTAGCTTAGTTCTTCGGGAGAGCCAAGAGACCCAGTACTTC
TRBV20-1	TRBD2	once	TRBJ2-3	CGASPLAGIADTQYF	TGCGGTGCTTCCCCTCTAGCGGGAATCGCAGATACGCAGTATTTT
TRBV7-9	NA	NA	TRBJ2-5	CASSPNTKTTQYF	TGTGCCAGCAGCCCTAATACCAAAACTACCCAGTACTTC
TRBV2	NA	few	TRBJ2-5	CATPRLGAYQETQYF	TGTGCCACCCCTCGACTTGGGGCGTACCAAGAGACCCAGTACTTC
TRBV24-1	NA	NA	TRBJ1-5	CAPRDRQKLSNQPQHF	TGTGCCCCCAGGGACCGACAGAAACTTAGCAATCAGCCCCAGCATTTT
TRBV30	TRBD1	once	TRBJ1-5	CAWSPTGRGANQPQHF	TGTGCCTGGAGTCCGACAGGGAGGGGGGCTAATCAGCCCCAGCATTTT
TRBV6-1	TRBD1	many	TRBJ2-1	CASSARDRGLRNEQFF	TGTGCCAGCAGTGCCCGGGACAGGGGGCTCCGTAATGAGCAGTTCTTC
TRBV5-1	NA	once	TRBJ1-6	CASRPGHRDNSPLHF	TGCGCCAGCAGACCCGGACATCGGGATAATTCACCCCTCCACTTT
TRBV5-1	NA	NA	TRBJ2-6	CANSLVSGANVLTF	TGCGCCAACAGCTTGGTCTCTGGGGCCAACGTCCTGACTTTC
TRBV12-3/TRBV12-4	TRBD2	NA	TRBJ2-1	CASSPTGLVDEQFF	TGTGCCAGCAGCCCCACTGGACTAGTTGATGAGCAGTTCTTC
TRBV7-8	NA	few	TRBJ2-7	CASSLLQGLSYEQYF	TGTGCCAGCAGCCTCCTCCAGGGTCTGTCCTACGAGCAGTACTTC
TRBV6-2/TRBV6-3	NA	once	TRBJ2-1	CASRRPGLYNEQFF	TGTGCCAGCAGGAGGCCGGGCTTGTACAATGAGCAGTTCTTC
TRBV4-2	NA	NA	TRBJ2-5	CASSQDIPSAGLGETQYF	TGTGCCAGCAGCCAAGATATCCCCTCGGCAGGGCTGGGGGAGACCCAGTACTTC